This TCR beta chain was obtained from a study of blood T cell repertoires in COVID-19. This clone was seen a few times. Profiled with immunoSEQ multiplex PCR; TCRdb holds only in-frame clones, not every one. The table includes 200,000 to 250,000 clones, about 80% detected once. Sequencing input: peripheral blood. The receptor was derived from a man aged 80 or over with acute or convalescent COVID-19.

CDR3 sequence reads: CASSSTMGGLNTGELFF. In DNA, the CDR3 is TGTGCCAGCAGCTCCACAATGGGGGGATTAAACACCGGGGAGCTGTTTTTT. The chain has TRBV7-9 and TRBJ2-2, with a weak D call TRBD2 (6 bases). This CDR3 spans 17 amino acids. V gave up 4 bases and J gave up 2 bases, with 17 bases separating them. From germline, CDR1 is SEHNR and CDR2 FQNEAQ (reference sequence).